These T cell receptor beta chains were read from a single sample in a study of blood T cell repertoires in COVID-19. Here immunoSEQ multiplex PCR was the method, and the copy in TCRdb shows in-frame clones only, minus some. The table shows 57,000 or so clones, with 70% to 85% occurring only once. Source material: peripheral blood. The receptors stem from a man between 65 and 79 years old with active COVID-19. CDR3s include the opening cysteine and the closing phenylalanine or tryptophan. A D gene is named only where the DNA matches it firmly. Clone size appears in some rows only: once, few, many, or a class for an expanded clone.

D gene	V gene	J gene	clone size	CDR3 protein	CDR3 DNA
TRBD1	TRBV30	TRBJ1-2	once	CAWSGTGDNYGYTF	TGTGCCTGGAGTGGGACAGGCGATAACTATGGCTACACCTTC
-	TRBV5-5	TRBJ2-7	-	CASSLAGGEQYF	TGTGCCAGCAGCTTGGCTGGCGGGGAGCAGTACTTC
-	TRBV4-3	TRBJ2-4	-	CASSQDSLGDIQYF	TGCGCCAGCAGCCAAGATAGCCTCGGGGACATTCAGTACTTC
-	TRBV6-5	TRBJ1-1	-	CASNTVGGVTEAFF	TGTGCCAGCAACACCGTAGGCGGGGTCACCGAAGCTTTCTTT
-	TRBV3-1/TRBV3-2	TRBJ1-6	-	CASSQDGGTSNSPLHF	TGTGCCAGCAGCCAAGATGGCGGTACCTCTAATTCACCCCTCCACTTT
-	TRBV19	TRBJ2-7	-	CASSQRGFGVGISYEQYF	TGTGCCAGTAGTCAAAGGGGGTTCGGGGTAGGAATTTCCTACGAGCAGTACTTC
-	TRBV20-1	TRBJ1-5	-	CSASNGNQPQHF	TGCAGTGCTAGTAACGGGAATCAGCCCCAGCATTTT
-	TRBV7-2	TRBJ2-3	once	CASSFGTQPTDTQYF	TGTGCCAGCAGCTTCGGGACACAACCCACAGATACGCAGTATTTT
-	TRBV7-3	TRBJ2-1	-	CASSLRRGSNEQFF	TGTGCCAGCAGCTTAAGAAGGGGGTCCAATGAGCAGTTCTTC
TRBD2	TRBV7-2	TRBJ2-5	-	CASSYQRGQETQYF	TGTGCCAGCAGCTATCAGCGGGGCCAAGAGACCCAGTACTTC
TRBD2	TRBV11-3	TRBJ2-2	few	CASSSRTSSGELFF	TGTGCCAGCAGCTCTAGGACTAGCTCCGGGGAGCTGTTTTTT
TRBD1	TRBV5-8	TRBJ2-1	-	CASSLGQPGNEQFF	TGTGCCAGCAGCCTGGGACAGCCGGGCAATGAGCAGTTCTTC
-	TRBV4-3	TRBJ2-1	-	CASSQDRQRAEQFF	TGCGCCAGCAGCCAAGATCGGCAGCGGGCGGAGCAGTTCTTC
TRBD1	TRBV7-9	TRBJ2-2	-	CASRHRGEDTGELFF	TGTGCCAGCAGACACAGGGGCGAGGACACCGGGGAGCTGTTTTTT
-	TRBV5-5	TRBJ1-1	-	CASSFEGSYTEAFF	TGTGCCAGCAGCTTTGAGGGCAGCTACACTGAAGCTTTCTTT
TRBD2	TRBV11-2	TRBJ2-7	-	CASSLVGGSGVYEQYF	TGTGCCAGCAGCTTAGTGGGCGGGAGTGGCGTCTACGAGCAGTACTTC
TRBD1	TRBV7-2	TRBJ2-1	-	CASSVDRGAGDEQFF	TGTGCCAGCAGCGTAGACAGGGGCGCCGGCGATGAGCAGTTCTTC
-	TRBV10-3	TRBJ1-1	-	CAISESGRAQNTEAFF	TGTGCCATCAGTGAGTCTGGGAGGGCCCAGAACACTGAAGCTTTCTTT
TRBD1	TRBV7-2	TRBJ1-5	-	CASSTGQGESQPQHF	TGTGCCAGCAGCACCGGACAGGGAGAGAGTCAGCCCCAGCATTTT
-	TRBV7-2	TRBJ1-1	-	CASGRRDGAEAFF	TGTGCCAGCGGACGCAGGGATGGAGCTGAAGCTTTCTTT
-	TRBV7-2	TRBJ2-4	-	CASRRTSGPIAKNIQYF	TGTGCCAGCAGGAGGACCTCAGGGCCTATAGCCAAAAACATTCAGTACTTC
-	TRBV4-1	TRBJ2-7	-	CASSQGEARGLYEQYF	TGCGCCAGCAGCCAAGGAGAGGCAAGGGGACTTTACGAGCAGTACTTC
TRBD1	TRBV28	TRBJ1-1	-	CASSSRIRDRGWTEAFF	TGTGCCAGCAGCTCTCGAATTCGGGACAGGGGTTGGACTGAAGCTTTCTTT
-	TRBV5-1	TRBJ2-7	-	CASTGTPGEEQYF	TGCGCCAGCACCGGGACCCCGGGAGAAGAGCAGTACTTC
-	TRBV3-1/TRBV3-2	TRBJ2-1	once	CASSQDEAGKQFF	TGTGCCAGCAGCCAAGATGAGGCGGGCAAGCAGTTCTTC
TRBD2	TRBV7-6	TRBJ2-1	-	CASSLVGLANDNEQFF	TGTGCCAGCAGCTTAGTAGGACTAGCGAATGACAATGAGCAGTTCTTC
TRBD2	TRBV7-2	TRBJ2-3	-	CASSFSGTDTQYF	TGTGCCAGCAGCTTTAGCGGGACAGATACGCAGTATTTT
-	TRBV9	TRBJ2-3	-	CASSVDVAFTDTQYF	TGTGCCAGCAGCGTAGATGTAGCTTTCACAGATACGCAGTATTTT
TRBD1	TRBV27	TRBJ2-7	-	CASSLSRGLYEQYF	TGTGCCAGCAGTTTATCCAGGGGGCTCTACGAGCAGTACTTC
-	TRBV7-2	TRBJ1-3	-	CASSLARVDSGNTIYF	TGTGCCAGCAGCTTAGCCCGGGTGGACTCTGGAAACACCATATATTTT